This is a list of T cell receptor beta chains from one sample in a study of cytomegalovirus exposure and HLA in healthy donors. Sequencing was performed with immunoSEQ multiplex PCR; in TCRdb, only in-frame clones are kept and a portion is missing. The profile shows roughly 200,000 clones, 75% to 90% of them singletons. Sequencing input: PBMCs. The receptors shown here come from a man aged 30 to 45 in good health and CMV-seronegative. Each CDR3 is given with its conserved first and last residue.

v_gene: TRBV5-4; j_gene: TRBJ2-1; CDR3aa: CASSQRTDNEQFF
v_gene: TRBV30; j_gene: TRBJ2-6; CDR3aa: CAWKRLSGATSGANVLTF
v_gene: TRBV5-6; j_gene: TRBJ2-5; CDR3aa: CASSATGQGQETQYF
v_gene: TRBV28; j_gene: TRBJ2-7; CDR3aa: CASRRTGQINEQYF
v_gene: TRBV6-5; j_gene: TRBJ1-3; CDR3aa: CASSLTASSGNTIYF
v_gene: TRBV10-3; j_gene: TRBJ2-7; CDR3aa: CAISPTSGGSYEQYF
v_gene: TRBV6-5; j_gene: TRBJ1-5; CDR3aa: CASSYSRDSNQPQHF
v_gene: TRBV11-2; j_gene: TRBJ2-7; CDR3aa: CASTGMGATSYEQYF
v_gene: TRBV29-1; j_gene: TRBJ1-3; CDR3aa: CSVEAAADTIYF
v_gene: TRBV28; j_gene: TRBJ2-7; CDR3aa: CASSLLAGGPYEQYF
v_gene: TRBV5-1; j_gene: TRBJ2-7; CDR3aa: CASSSSGTGFVEQYF
v_gene: TRBV7-2; j_gene: TRBJ2-3; CDR3aa: CASSPPHGRGTDTQYF
v_gene: TRBV6-5; j_gene: TRBJ2-3; CDR3aa: CASSYSTRVNTDTQYF
v_gene: TRBV29-1; j_gene: TRBJ2-4; CDR3aa: CSGGGVKGSQYF
v_gene: TRBV25-1; j_gene: TRBJ2-2; CDR3aa: CASSRPHRGRSGELFF